The 32 T cell receptor beta chains below come from one sample, sequenced in a study of blood T cell repertoires in COVID-19. Measured with immunoSEQ multiplex PCR; TCRdb has only the in-frame clones, and not every one. Among around 190,000 clones listed, about 81% were seen once. Input material: PBMCs or T cells enriched from blood (not recorded which). The origin of the receptors is a woman in her twenties or thirties who had recovered from COVID-19.

This chain connects TRBV7-3 to TRBJ2-2, with TRBD1 matching over 9 bases. V was clipped by 7 bases and J by 7 bases; unmatched bases: 10. Germline V gives CDR1 SGHTA, CDR2 FQGTGA. This CDR3 spans 15 amino acids. DNA of the CDR3: TGTGCCAGCAACCACGGACAGGGGACGGGCGGGGAGCTGTTTTTT. It encodes CASNHGQGTGGELFF.

The chain recombines TRBV28 with TRBJ2-3, with 9 bases fitting TRBD1. Trimming took 6 bases from V and 14 from J; bases not matched to a gene: 6. Germline V gene lookup returns CDR1 MDHEN and CDR2 SYDVKM. The CDR3 runs 11 residues. The CDR3 bases are TGTGCCAGCAGCGACAGGGGGTTCACGTATTTT. It yields the protein CASSDRGFTYF.

The chain uses TRBV7-9 and TRBJ2-1; TRBD2 agrees at 7 bases. V shed 1 base, J shed 7 bases, and the junction held 4 bases outside the gene matches. This CDR3 has 14 amino acids. Germline V gives CDR1 SEHNR, CDR2 FQNEAQ (reference sequence). CDR3 loop: CASSLGTSHNEQFF. In DNA form, the CDR3 reads TGTGCCAGCAGCTTAGGGACTAGTCATAATGAGCAGTTCTTC. The full variable domain, with the rest looked up from reference TRBV7-9 and TRBJ2-1, is DTGVSQNPRHKITKRGQNVTFRCDPISEHNRLYWYRQTLGQGPEFLTYFQNEAQLEKSRLLSDRFSAERPKGSFSTLEIQRTEQGDSAMYLCASSLGTSHNEQFFGPGTRLTVL.

Here the CDR3 reads CASSAGAVATNEKLFF. The CDR3 nucleotides are TGTGCCAGCAGTGCGGGTGCCGTTGCAACTAATGAAAAACTGTTTTTT. V is TRBV2 and J is TRBJ1-4; D is uncertain. V shed 4 bases and J shed 0 bases, with 12 bases lying between them. The CDR3 runs 16 residues. Germline lookup yields CDR1 SNHLY and CDR2 FYNNEI.

The chain joins TRBV2 to TRBJ2-2; 12 bases agree with TRBD2. The V segment lost 3 bases and the J segment 5 bases; nucleotides outside the gene matches: 1. The CDR3 loop spans 15 amino acids. The germline CDR1 and CDR2 sequences are SNHLY and FYNNEI. CDR3 loop: CASSELAGGTGELFF. CDR3 nucleotides: TGTGCCAGCAGTGAGCTAGCGGGGGGGACCGGGGAGCTGTTTTTT. Full variable domain (remainder filled in from reference TRBV2 and TRBJ2-2): EPEVTQTPSHQVTQMGQEVILRCVPISNHLYFYWYRQILGQKVEFLVSFYNNEISEKSEIFDDQFSVERPDGSNFTLKIRSTKLEDSAMYFCASSELAGGTGELFFGEGSRLTVL.

The chain couples TRBV7-7 to TRBJ2-7; TRBD2 might be the D (6 bases). The V gene's germline CDR1 is SSHAT and CDR2 FNYEAQ (reference sequence). CDR3 length: 16 amino acids. CDR3 loop: CASSLGRKGLGYEQYV. As DNA, the CDR3 is TGTGCTAGCAGCTTAGGGCGTAAGGGACTTGGCTACGAGCAGTACGTC.

This clone was found once. The chain couples TRBV21-1 to TRBJ2-3; the tabulated D call, TRBD2, remains unverified against the DNA. TRBV21-1 is a documented pseudogene. The CDR3 contains 17 residues. The CDR3 reads CASSRGGTRICTDTQYF. The CDR3 DNA is TGTGCCAGCAGCAGGGGGGGGACGAGAATCTGCACAGATACGCAGTATTTT.

The chain employs TRBV12-3 or TRBV12-4 and TRBJ2-7; D ambiguous. The CDR3 is made up of 12 amino acids. Trimming took 2 bases from V and 6 from J, leaving 8 bases between them. CDR3 residues: CASSLIRSEQYF. CDR3 nucleotides: TGTGCCAGCAGTTTAATACGTAGCGAGCAGTACTTC.

The genes are TRBV3-1 (or the pseudogene TRBV3-2) and TRBJ1-1, with D perhaps matching TRBD1 (6 bases). CDR3 length: 15 amino acids. V was clipped by 4 bases and J by 5 bases, with 17 bases between them. The germline V gene has CDR1 LGHDT and CDR2 YNNKEL (reference sequence). CDR3 protein: CASSPVPQGMTEAFF. CDR3 nucleotides: TGTGCCAGCAGCCCTGTCCCGCAGGGGATGACTGAAGCTTTCTTT.

This chain joins TRBV19 and TRBJ2-1; 10 nucleotides match TRBD2. The junction had 6 bases not matched to a gene; V was cut back by 9 bases and J by 1 base. The CDR3 extends over 15 amino acids. The germline gives CDR1 LNHDA, CDR2 SQIVND (reference sequence). The CDR3 nucleotides read TGTGCCAGGACGACTAGCGGGCTGTCCTACAATGAGCAGTTCTTC. It codes for CARTTSGLSYNEQFF.

The rearrangement links TRBV28 to TRBJ2-7; D is ambiguous. The CDR3 is 12 amino acids. Germline values: CDR1 MDHEN, CDR2 SYDVKM. The ends were cut back, 4 bases at V and 8 bases at J, with 12 bases in the middle. The CDR3 reads CASSSTEIKQYV. The CDR3 DNA reads as TGTGCCAGCAGTTCGACTGAGATTAAGCAGTACGTC.

In its sample, this clone was seen a few times. The rearrangement uses TRBV23-1 and TRBJ2-7; 8 bases map to TRBD1. TRBV23-1 is assigned to the ORF class and has an uncertain function. The CDR3 has 14 amino acids. The ends lost 2 bases at V and 7 bases at J; junction bases unmatched: 7. The CDR3 coding sequence is TGCGCCAGCAGTCAAAAACGACAGGGGCATGAGCAGTACGTC. It translates to CASSQKRQGHEQYV.

This sequence joins TRBV28 and TRBJ2-1, with 13 bases identical to TRBD2. V lost 5 bases and J lost 4; bases outside the gene matches: 5. Per germline, CDR1 MDHEN and CDR2 SYDVKM. This CDR3 contains 16 residues. The CDR3 is CASSQTSGGPYNEQFF. CDR3 DNA: TGTGCCAGCAGTCAGACTAGCGGGGGGCCTTACAATGAGCAGTTCTTC. Looking up the rest from reference TRBV28 and TRBJ2-1 gives the full variable domain: DVKVTQSSRYLVKRTGEKVFLECVQDMDHENMFWYRQDPGLGLRLIYFSYDVKMKEKGDIPEGYSVSREKKERFSLILESASTNQTSMYLCASSQTSGGPYNEQFFGPGTRLTVL.

This clone came up once. V is TRBV27 and J is TRBJ1-2; D might be TRBD1 (5 bases). The length of the CDR3 is 14 residues. CDR1 is MNHEY, CDR2 SMNVEV, per germline (reference sequence). Trimming took off 6 bases at V and 6 bases at J, with 17 bases between the two ends. CDR3 sequence: CASSPAGGINGYTF. The CDR3 bases are TGTGCCAGCAGCCCGGCGGGGGGGATCAATGGCTACACCTTC.

The genes are TRBV7-9 and TRBJ1-6; D is uncertain. Germline CDR1 SEHNR, CDR2 FQNEAQ (reference sequence). V was trimmed by 1 base and J by 7 bases, leaving 5 bases between them. The CDR3 is 13 residues long. For the CDR3, the DNA is TGTGCCAGCAGCTTAGGGGCGAATTCACCCCTCCACTTT. Translation: CASSLGANSPLHF.

This sequence joins TRBV28 and TRBJ2-2; 10 bases are shared with TRBD1. The junction had 5 bases not matched to a gene; V was cut back by 3 bases and J by 4 bases. This CDR3 has 16 residues. The germline gives CDR1 MDHEN, CDR2 SYDVKM. CDR3: CASSFIRQGATGELFF. The CDR3 DNA sequence: TGTGCCAGCAGTTTTATCCGACAGGGGGCCACCGGGGAGCTGTTTTTT.

This chain connects TRBV14 to TRBJ1-6, with D hard to call. Germline V gene data show CDR1 as SGHDN and CDR2 as FVKESK. This CDR3 contains 14 residues. The V end was cut by 4 bases, the J end by 10 bases, with 14 bases between. The CDR3 region has the DNA TGTGCCAGCAGCCTAGACACCACGGGGTCACCCCTCCACTTT. This encodes CASSLDTTGSPLHF. Full variable domain (outside the CDR3, taken from reference TRBV14 and TRBJ1-6): EAGVTQFPSHSVIEKGQTVTLRCDPISGHDNLYWYRRVMGKEIKFLLHFVKESKQDESGMPNNRFLAERTGGTYSTLKVQPAELEDSGVYFCASSLDTTGSPLHFGNGTRLTVT.

The chain carries TRBV4-1 and TRBJ2-1; D unclear. Germline assignment: CDR1 MGHRA and CDR2 YSYEKL. The CDR3 extends over 12 amino acids. Trimming removed 4 bases at V and 10 bases at J, with 11 bases between. The CDR3 reads CASSLASREQFF. CDR3 in DNA: TGCGCCAGCAGCCTAGCTTCGCGCGAGCAGTTCTTC.

The genes are TRBV24-1 and TRBJ2-2; D is ambiguous. CDR3 length: 13 residues. Trimming pared 7 bases from V and 1 base from J, leaving 6 bases between. The V gene's germline CDR1 is KGHDR and CDR2 SFDVKD. The CDR3 is CATRTRNTGELFF. DNA of the CDR3: TGTGCCACCAGGACAAGGAACACCGGGGAGCTGTTTTTT.

The chain carries TRBV28 and TRBJ1-2; possibly TRBD1 for D (6 bases). Germline loops: CDR1 MDHEN, CDR2 SYDVKM. The germline V and J ends were trimmed by 8 bases and 2 bases, with 9 bases remaining between them. The CDR3 spans 12 residues. The CDR3 sequence is CASFQGNYGYTF. The DNA of the CDR3 is TGTGCCAGCTTCCAGGGGAACTATGGCTACACCTTC.

Details on this clone: The sample contains more than one DNA sequence encoding this CDR3. The CDR3 spells CASSPESYEQYF. CDR3 DNA sequence: TGTGCCAGCTCACCGGAGTCCTACGAGCAGTACTTC. The chain joins TRBV18 to TRBJ2-7; D is unresolved. V was pared by 3 bases and J by 1 base, with 4 bases between. CDR1 is KGHSH, CDR2 LQKENI, per germline. The CDR3 is made up of 12 amino acids.

V is TRBV6-2 or TRBV6-3 and J is TRBJ2-4; 12 bases align to TRBD2. Germline loops: CDR1 MNHEY, CDR2 SVGEGT. Trimming took 2 bases from V and 8 from J; bases not matched to a gene: 4. The CDR3 is made up of 15 amino acids. CDR3: CASSYTRLAGDIQYF. CDR3 nucleotides: TGTGCCAGCAGTTACACTAGACTAGCGGGAGACATTCAGTACTTC.

This rearrangement joins TRBV7-2 to TRBJ1-5; D not certain. The germline CDR1 and CDR2 sequences are SGHTA and FQGNSA. V was trimmed by 2 bases and J by 0 bases, leaving 8 bases between them. The CDR3 loop spans 15 amino acids. The chain's CDR3 is CASSLWSVSNQPQHF. CDR3 nucleotides: TGTGCCAGCAGCTTATGGTCGGTTAGCAATCAGCCCCAGCATTTT.

This rearrangement joins TRBV3-1 (or the pseudogene TRBV3-2) to TRBJ1-1, with a tentative D call TRBD1 (5 bases). The V end was cut by 7 bases, the J end by 6 bases, with 21 bases between. Germline lookup yields CDR1 LGHDT and CDR2 YNNKEL (reference sequence). The CDR3 is made up of 15 amino acids. In nucleotides, the CDR3 is TGTGCCAGCACTTTGGGGCAATCCCTGTGGGCTGAAGCTTTCTTT. Translating it yields CASTLGQSLWAEAFF.

The chain joins TRBV30 to TRBJ2-7, with TRBD2 matching over 15 bases. The germline CDR1 and CDR2 sequences are GTSNPN and SVGIG (reference sequence). Losses at the gene ends were 4 bases for V and 0 bases for J; bases not matched to a gene: 7. This CDR3 region has 17 residues. The DNA of the CDR3 is TGTGCCTGGATGGGGACTAGCGGGAGGACCTTCTCCTACGAGCAGTACTTC. Translating it yields CAWMGTSGRTFSYEQYF.

The J gene is TRBJ2-1, the V gene TRBV10-1; 10 bases map to TRBD2. Germline V lookup: CDR1 WNHNN, CDR2 SYGVQD (reference sequence). V was clipped by 8 bases and J by 5 bases; unmatched bases: 12. The CDR3 sequence is 16 residues long. This chain's CDR3 is CASQRGTGTSDNEQFF. CDR3 coding DNA: TGCGCCAGCCAGCGGGGTACCGGGACTAGCGACAATGAGCAGTTCTTC.

The chain carries TRBV7-9 and TRBJ2-6, with D possibly being TRBD1 (6 bases). There are 16 residues in the CDR3. Trimming took 8 bases from V and 0 from J, leaving 14 bases between them. Germline loops: CDR1 SEHNR, CDR2 FQNEAQ (reference sequence). Here the CDR3 DNA reads TGTGCCAGCCGAATCTACAGGGCCTCTGGGGCCAACGTCCTGACTTTC. Encoded protein: CASRIYRASGANVLTF.

The rearrangement uses TRBV7-9 and TRBJ2-1; 10 bases are a match to TRBD2. The CDR3 length is 19 residues. The trim removed 5 bases at V and 7 bases at J, leaving 20 bases unmatched. From germline, CDR1 is SEHNR and CDR2 FQNEAQ (reference sequence). The chain's CDR3 is CASSGRGRFGTSALNEQFF. The CDR3 DNA sequence: TGTGCCAGCAGCGGGCGGGGACGGTTCGGGACTAGCGCCCTAAATGAGCAGTTCTTC.

This clone was detected once. The rearrangement uses TRBV3-1 (or the pseudogene TRBV3-2) and TRBJ1-4, with a tentative D call TRBD1 (6 bases). The CDR3 sequence is 15 residues long. Trimming cost V 1 base and J 11 bases, with 17 bases left between them. The germline CDR1 and CDR2 sequences are LGHDT and YNNKEL (reference sequence). This CDR3 reads CASSQAGGGRVKLFF. The CDR3 DNA sequence: TGTGCCAGCAGCCAAGCTGGCGGGGGCAGGGTCAAACTGTTTTTT.

V usage is TRBV1 and J usage is TRBJ1-1. TRBV1 is described as a pseudogene. This CDR3 region has 12 residues. The CDR3 sequence is CTSSQERFEAFF. As DNA, the CDR3 is TGCACCAGCAGCCAAGAGAGGTTTGAAGCTTTCTTT.

This clone was seen a handful of times. The chain has TRBV5-6 and TRBJ1-6; possibly TRBD1 for D (5 bases). The CDR3 has 14 amino acids. V lost 3 bases to trimming and J lost 8 bases, with 12 bases between them. Germline CDR1 is SGHDT and CDR2 is YYEEEE. The CDR3 protein is CASSSSGGDSPLHF. Here the CDR3 DNA reads TGTGCCAGCAGCTCATCCGGGGGTGATTCACCCCTCCACTTT.

The sample holds one count of this clone. This rearrangement joins TRBV7-9 to TRBJ1-1, with D perhaps TRBD1 (5 bases). V was shortened by 8 bases and J by 3 bases, with 16 bases between the two germline ends. This CDR3 is 14 amino acids long. Per germline, CDR1 SEHNR and CDR2 FQNEAQ (reference sequence). The CDR3 region has the DNA TGTGCCAGCTCTCGCTCAGGGTCGGACACTGAAGCTTTCTTT. Translated, it gives CASSRSGSDTEAFF.